This paragraph covers one T cell receptor (beta chain) sequence. The data are from a study of blood T cell repertoires in COVID-19. Data came from immunoSEQ multiplex PCR; TCRdb stores just in-frame clones and leaves some out. Found here are a few hundred thousand clones, approximately 91% of them singletons; the top ten hold around 0.9%. Symptom resolution, clearance, or two negative PCRs marked the recovered donors of Cohort 3. This TCR was recovered from a woman aged 30 to 39 who had recovered from COVID-19. The sequenced sample consisted of PBMCs or T cells enriched from blood (not recorded which).

The CDR3 nucleotides are TGTGCCAGCAGCCGGACAGGGATGAACACTGAAGCTTTCTTT. Translated, it gives CASSRTGMNTEAFF. The gene calls are TRBV14 and TRBJ1-1, with 8 nucleotides matching TRBD1. This CDR3 spans 14 amino acids. Germline assignment: CDR1 SGHDN and CDR2 FVKESK. The ends lost 4 bases at V and 0 bases at J; junction bases unmatched: 1. The full variable domain, completed using reference TRBV14 and TRBJ1-1, is EAGVTQFPSHSVIEKGQTVTLRCDPISGHDNLYWYRRVMGKEIKFLLHFVKESKQDESGMPNNRFLAERTGGTYSTLKVQPAELEDSGVYFCASSRTGMNTEAFFGQGTRLTVV.